These T cell receptor beta chains were read from a single sample in a study of T-cell reconstitution after alpha-beta-depleted transplantation in children. TCRdb reprocessed the PCR reads with MiXCR, giving one entry per CDR3 protein. The sample has 200,000 to 300,000 distinct CDR3 sequences; more than 10% are singletons. The sequencing used PBMCs from the stem cell graft donor, collected from the stem cell graft. The receptors here all came from a human donor who donated a stem cell graft to a child with acute lymphoblastic leukemia. Each CDR3 is given with its conserved first and last residue. A D gene is named only where the DNA matches it firmly. The size of a clone is reported for some rows only, either as once, few or many, or as a class for expanded clones.

TRBD1	TRBV29-1	many	TRBJ2-7	TGCAGCGCGGTTGCACAGGGGGACTCCTACGAGCAGTACTTC	CSAVAQGDSYEQYF
-	TRBV4-3	many	TRBJ2-7	TGCGCCAGCAGCCAAGAACTAGATAGCTCCTACGAGCAGTACTTC	CASSQELDSSYEQYF
TRBD1	TRBV29-1	many	TRBJ2-1	TGCAGCGCTCAAGGAGGACAGGGCCAACTACTTAGGTCCTACAATGAGCAGTTCTTC	CSAQGGQGQLLRSYNEQFF
TRBD2	TRBV20-1	few	TRBJ2-5	TGCAGTGCTAGAGATGCGGCGGGGGGAGAGACCCAGTACTTC	CSARDAAGGETQYF
-	TRBV7-2	many	TRBJ2-3	TGTGCCAGCAGGGGAAGGTGGGGCACAGATACGCAGTATTTT	CASRGRWGTDTQYF
TRBD2	TRBV25-1	few	TRBJ2-5	TGTGCCAGCAGTGAAGGGGCGGGAGGGGTGACCCAGTACTTC	CASSEGAGGVTQYF
-	TRBV5-1	-	TRBJ1-5	TGCGCCAGCAGCTTGGCCGGGGGTAGGGATCAGCCCCAGCATTTT	CASSLAGGRDQPQHF
-	TRBV7-2	many	TRBJ2-4	TGTGCCAGCAGCAACACGTCCCCTCAACTAGCCAAAAACATTCAGTACTTC	CASSNTSPQLAKNIQYF
-	TRBV7-6	-	TRBJ2-2	TGTGCCAGCAGCTTAGGGGGCCTAGCTGGGCCCGGGGAGCTGTTTTTT	CASSLGGLAGPGELFF
-	TRBV10-3	many	TRBJ2-1	TGTGCCATCAGTGAGTCGAATCCGGGGGCGGACTCCTACAATGAGCAGTTCTTC	CAISESNPGADSYNEQFF
TRBD2	TRBV6-2/TRBV6-3	-	TRBJ2-7	TGTGCCAGCACCCCGAGCGGGGGGCACTCCTACGAGCAGTACTTC	CASTPSGGHSYEQYF
-	TRBV6-5	many	TRBJ2-4	TGTGCCAGCAGTGGCAGGTTTGACATTCAGTACTTC	CASSGRFDIQYF
TRBD2	TRBV20-1	few	TRBJ2-2	TGCAGTGCTAGGGAACCACGGCCCCTGGCGGGAGTCGGGACCGGGGAGCTGTTTTTT	CSAREPRPLAGVGTGELFF
TRBD1	TRBV5-6	many	TRBJ2-7	TGTGCCAGCAGCTCCAACGGACAGGGGTTTTACGAGCAGTACTTC	CASSSNGQGFYEQYF
TRBD1	TRBV27	-	TRBJ1-4	TGTGCCAGCAGTCCCCGACGACAGGGAGGAAAGGGTGCAAAACTGTTTTTT	CASSPRRQGGKGAKLFF
TRBD2	TRBV7-2	-	TRBJ2-3	TGTGCCAGCAGCTTCCCGGGGGGGCCAACAGATACGCAGTATTTT	CASSFPGGPTDTQYF
-	TRBV4-2	many	TRBJ1-5	TGTGCCAGCAGCCAAAGAGTGGATCAGCCCCAGCATTTT	CASSQRVDQPQHF
TRBD1	TRBV12-3/TRBV12-4	few	TRBJ1-2	TGTGCCAGCAGGATGACAGGGAAGAGTGGCTACACCTTC	CASRMTGKSGYTF
-	TRBV6-5	many	TRBJ2-3	TGTGCCAGCAGTCCCGGGACTCACGCAGATACGCAGTATTTT	CASSPGTHADTQYF
-	TRBV12-3/TRBV12-4	many	TRBJ2-2	TGTGCCAGCAGACCGGGACTCGCGTCCCCCGGGGAGCTGTTTTTT	CASRPGLASPGELFF
TRBD1	TRBV7-2	-	TRBJ2-1	TGTGCCAGCAGCTTAGTATTGGGACAGGCCTACAATGAGCAGTTCTTC	CASSLVLGQAYNEQFF
TRBD1	TRBV6-2/TRBV6-3	many	TRBJ1-1	TGTGCCAGCAGTTACACCACCGGGACAGGGAGGAACACTGAAGCTTTCTTT	CASSYTTGTGRNTEAFF